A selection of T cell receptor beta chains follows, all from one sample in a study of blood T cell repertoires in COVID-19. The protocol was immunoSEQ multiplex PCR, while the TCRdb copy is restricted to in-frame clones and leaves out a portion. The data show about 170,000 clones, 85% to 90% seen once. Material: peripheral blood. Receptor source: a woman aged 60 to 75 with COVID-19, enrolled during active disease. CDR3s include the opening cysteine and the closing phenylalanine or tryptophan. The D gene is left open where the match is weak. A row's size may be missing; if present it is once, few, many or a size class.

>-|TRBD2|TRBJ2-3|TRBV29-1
TGCAGCGTTGAAGGCCTAGCGGGCCGTTCCCCACACACAGATACGCAGTATTTT
CSVEGLAGRSPHTDTQYF
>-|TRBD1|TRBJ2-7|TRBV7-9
TGTGCCAGCAGCGCCCGACAGGGGGAATCCTACGAGCAGTACTTC
CASSARQGESYEQYF
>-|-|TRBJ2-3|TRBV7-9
TGTGCCAGCAGCTTAGGGAGAAGCACAGATACGCAGTATTTT
CASSLGRSTDTQYF
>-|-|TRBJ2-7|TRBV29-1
TGCAGCGGGTACTGGAGGGAGCAGTACTTC
CSGYWREQYF
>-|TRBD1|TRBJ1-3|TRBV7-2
TGTGCCAGCAGATCCACAGGGGGAGCTGGAAACACCATATATTTT
CASRSTGGAGNTIYF
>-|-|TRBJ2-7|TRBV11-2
TGTGCCAGCAGTTTATGGGGGTTGGGTAGCGGAAACTACGAGCAGTACTTC
CASSLWGLGSGNYEQYF
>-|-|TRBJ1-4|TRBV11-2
TGTGCCAGCAGCTTCCAGGCCACTAATGAAAAACTGTTTTTT
CASSFQATNEKLFF
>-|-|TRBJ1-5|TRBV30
TGTGCCACCTCGACAGTCAGCAATCAGCCCCAGCATTTT
CATSTVSNQPQHF
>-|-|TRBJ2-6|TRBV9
TGTGCCAGCAGCGACATCTTCTCTGGGGCCAACGTCCTGACTTTC
CASSDIFSGANVLTF
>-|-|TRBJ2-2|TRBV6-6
TGTGCCAGCAGACCAACAGGGGGGGTTTTAGGGGAGCTGTTTTTT
CASRPTGGVLGELFF
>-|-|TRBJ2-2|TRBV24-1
TGTGCCACCAGCAGGACTCAGACCGGGGAGCTGTTTTTT
CATSRTQTGELFF
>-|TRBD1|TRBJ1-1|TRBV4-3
TGCGCCAGCAGCCAAGATGCCAGGGGGCAGAACACTGAAGCTTTCTTT
CASSQDARGQNTEAFF
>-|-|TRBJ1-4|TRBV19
TGTGCCAGTAGTTCGGGAAAGGGGGCTAATGAAAAACTGTTTTTT
CASSSGKGANEKLFF
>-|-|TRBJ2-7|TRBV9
TGTGCCAGCAGCGTAAGGGACTTCTACGAGCAGTACTTC
CASSVRDFYEQYF
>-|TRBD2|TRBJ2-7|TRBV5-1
TGCGCCAGCAGCCCTCGGTCGGGAGGACCCACCTACGAGCAGTACTTC
CASSPRSGGPTYEQYF
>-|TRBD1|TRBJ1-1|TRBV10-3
TGTGCCATCAGTGATTGGGACAGGGTGGGGACTGAAGCTTTCTTT
CAISDWDRVGTEAFF
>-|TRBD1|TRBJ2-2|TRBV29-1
TGCAGCGTTGACAAACAGGGGGCAGGCGGGGAGCTGTTTTTT
CSVDKQGAGGELFF
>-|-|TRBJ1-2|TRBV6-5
-
CASSSSGYYGYTF
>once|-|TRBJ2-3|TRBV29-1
TGCAGCGTTGAACAGGGGATAGATACGCAGTATTTT
CSVEQGIDTQYF
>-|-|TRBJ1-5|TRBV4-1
TGCGCCAGCCGCCCGGCGGGGGGCAATCAGCCCCAGCATTTT
CASRPAGGNQPQHF
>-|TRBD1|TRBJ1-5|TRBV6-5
TGTGCCAGCAGTAGGGACAGGAGCAATCAGCCCCAGCATTTT
CASSRDRSNQPQHF
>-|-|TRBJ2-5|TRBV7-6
TGTGCCAGCGGTACCGGAACAGGGTCATCAGAGACCCAGTACTTC
CASGTGTGSSETQYF
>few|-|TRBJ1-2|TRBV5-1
TGCGCCAGCGGGGAAGGGGATTATGGCTACACCTTC
CASGEGDYGYTF
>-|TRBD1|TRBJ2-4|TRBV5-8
TGTGCCAGCAGCACATACCGGGACAGGGGTACCATTCAGTACTTC
CASSTYRDRGTIQYF
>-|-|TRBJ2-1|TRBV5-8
TGTGCCAGCAGCGGATCTAGTGAGCAGTTCTTC
CASSGSSEQFF
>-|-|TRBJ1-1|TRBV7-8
TGTGCCAGCAGCTTAGACAGAGTGAACACTGAAGCTTTCTTT
CASSLDRVNTEAFF
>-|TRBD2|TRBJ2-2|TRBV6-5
TGTGCCAGCAGTTACTCGATACTAGCGGGGACCGGGGAGCTGTTTTTT
CASSYSILAGTGELFF
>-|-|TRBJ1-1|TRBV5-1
TGCGCCAGCAGCTTGGCCAGGGGTAAAGCTTTCTTT
CASSLARGKAFF
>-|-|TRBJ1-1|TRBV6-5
TGTGCCAGCAAGTACGGGGGGGCGCAAACTGAAGCTTTCTTT
CASKYGGAQTEAFF
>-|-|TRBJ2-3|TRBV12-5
TGTGCTAGTGGCCAAGGGGGTACGCAGTATTTT
CASGQGGTQYF
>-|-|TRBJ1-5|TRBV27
TGTGCCAGCAGTCCCGGGGGGGGGAGGCGTCAGCCCCAGCATTTT
CASSPGGGRRQPQHF
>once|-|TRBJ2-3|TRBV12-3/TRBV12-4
TGTGCCAGCAGTTTGCTGGACAAAAGTTCGCAGTATTTT
CASSLLDKSSQYF